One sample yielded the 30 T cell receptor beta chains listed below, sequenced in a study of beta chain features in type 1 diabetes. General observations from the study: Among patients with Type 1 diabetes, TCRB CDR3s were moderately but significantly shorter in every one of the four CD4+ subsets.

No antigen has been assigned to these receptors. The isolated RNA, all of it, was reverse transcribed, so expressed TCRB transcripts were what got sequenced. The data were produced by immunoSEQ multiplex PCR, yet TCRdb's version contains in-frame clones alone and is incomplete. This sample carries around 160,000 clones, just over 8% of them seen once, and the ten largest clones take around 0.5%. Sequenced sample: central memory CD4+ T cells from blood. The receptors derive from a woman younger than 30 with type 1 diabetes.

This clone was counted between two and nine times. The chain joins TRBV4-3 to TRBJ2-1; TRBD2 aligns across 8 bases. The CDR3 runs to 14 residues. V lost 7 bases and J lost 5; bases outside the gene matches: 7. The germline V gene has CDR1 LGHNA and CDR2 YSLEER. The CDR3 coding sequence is TGCGCCAGCACCAAGACTAGCGCCCACAATGAGCAGTTCTTC. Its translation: CASTKTSAHNEQFF.

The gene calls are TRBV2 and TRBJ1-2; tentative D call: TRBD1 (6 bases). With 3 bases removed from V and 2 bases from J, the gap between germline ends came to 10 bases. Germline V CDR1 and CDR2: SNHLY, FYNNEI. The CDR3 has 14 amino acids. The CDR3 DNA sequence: TGTGCCAGCAGTGAGGGAGGGGGGAACTATGGCTACACCTTC. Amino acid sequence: CASSEGGGNYGYTF. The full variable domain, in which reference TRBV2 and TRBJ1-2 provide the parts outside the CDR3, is EPEVTQTPSHQVTQMGQEVILRCVPISNHLYFYWYRQILGQKVEFLVSFYNNEISEKSEIFDDQFSVERPDGSNFTLKIRSTKLEDSAMYFCASSEGGGNYGYTFGSGTRLTVV.

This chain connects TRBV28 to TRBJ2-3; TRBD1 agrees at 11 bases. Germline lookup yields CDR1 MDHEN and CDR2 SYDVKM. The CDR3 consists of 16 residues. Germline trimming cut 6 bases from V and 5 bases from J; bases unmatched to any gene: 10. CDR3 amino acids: CASRKLQGQGGDTQYF. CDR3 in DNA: TGTGCCAGCAGGAAACTACAGGGACAGGGGGGAGATACGCAGTATTTT.

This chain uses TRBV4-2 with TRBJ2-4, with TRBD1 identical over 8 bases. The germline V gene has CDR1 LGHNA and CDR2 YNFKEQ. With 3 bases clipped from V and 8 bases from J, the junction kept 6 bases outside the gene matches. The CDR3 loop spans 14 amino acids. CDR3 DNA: TGTGCCAGCAGCCACGGACAGGGAACGGACATTCAGTACTTC. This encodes CASSHGQGTDIQYF.

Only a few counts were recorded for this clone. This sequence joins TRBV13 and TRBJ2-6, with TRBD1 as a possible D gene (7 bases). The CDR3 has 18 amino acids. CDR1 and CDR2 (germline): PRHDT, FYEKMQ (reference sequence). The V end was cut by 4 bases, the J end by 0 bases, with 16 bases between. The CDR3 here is CASSSYRGLLSGANVLTF. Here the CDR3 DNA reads TGTGCCAGCAGCTCGTACAGGGGACTCCTCTCTGGGGCCAACGTCCTGACTTTC.

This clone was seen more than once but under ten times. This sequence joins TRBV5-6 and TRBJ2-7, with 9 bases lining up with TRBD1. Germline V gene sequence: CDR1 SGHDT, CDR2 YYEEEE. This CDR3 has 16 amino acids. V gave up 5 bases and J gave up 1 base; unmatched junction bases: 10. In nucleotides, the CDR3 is TGTGCCAGCAGTATAACAGGGGGCTCACGATCCTACGAGCAGTACTTC. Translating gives CASSITGGSRSYEQYF.

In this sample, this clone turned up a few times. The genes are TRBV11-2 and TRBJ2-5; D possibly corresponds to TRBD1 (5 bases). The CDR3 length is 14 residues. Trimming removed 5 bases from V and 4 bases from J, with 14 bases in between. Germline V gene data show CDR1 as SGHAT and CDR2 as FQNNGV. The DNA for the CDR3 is TGTGCCAGCAGCCAAAGGGGAAACACAGAGACCCAGTACTTC. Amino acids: CASSQRGNTETQYF.

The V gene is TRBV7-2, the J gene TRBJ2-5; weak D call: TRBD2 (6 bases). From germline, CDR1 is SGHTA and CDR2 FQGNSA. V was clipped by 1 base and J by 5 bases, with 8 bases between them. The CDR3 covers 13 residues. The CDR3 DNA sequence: TGTGCCAGCAGCTTAGGGGGGGTTGAGACCCAGTACTTC. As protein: CASSLGGVETQYF. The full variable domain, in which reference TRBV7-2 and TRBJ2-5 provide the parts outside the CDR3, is GAGVSQSPSNKVTEKGKDVELRCDPISGHTALYWYRQSLGQGLEFLIYFQGNSAPDKSGLPSDRFSAERTGGSVSTLTIQRTQQEDSAVYLCASSLGGVETQYFGPGTRLLVL.

The CDR3: CSVVRGPHTGELFF. CDR3 nucleotide sequence: TGCAGCGTGGTCCGTGGGCCCCACACCGGGGAGCTGTTTTTT. This chain uses TRBV29-1 with TRBJ2-2; D uncertain. Germline loops: CDR1 SQVTM, CDR2 ANQGSEA. The V gene lost 6 bases and the J gene lost 3 bases, with 14 bases spanning the gap. This CDR3 region has 14 residues.

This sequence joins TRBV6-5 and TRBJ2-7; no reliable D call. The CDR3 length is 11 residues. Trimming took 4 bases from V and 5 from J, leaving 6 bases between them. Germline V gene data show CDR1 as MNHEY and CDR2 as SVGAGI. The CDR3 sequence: CASSWAHEQYF. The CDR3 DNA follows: TGTGCCAGCAGTTGGGCCCACGAGCAGTACTTC.

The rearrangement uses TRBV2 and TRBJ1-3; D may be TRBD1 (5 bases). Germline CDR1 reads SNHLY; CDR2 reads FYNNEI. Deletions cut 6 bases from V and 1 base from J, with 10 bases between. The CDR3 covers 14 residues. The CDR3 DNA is TGTGCCAGCAGCGAGACAGAGTCTGGAAACACCATATATTTT. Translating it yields CASSETESGNTIYF.

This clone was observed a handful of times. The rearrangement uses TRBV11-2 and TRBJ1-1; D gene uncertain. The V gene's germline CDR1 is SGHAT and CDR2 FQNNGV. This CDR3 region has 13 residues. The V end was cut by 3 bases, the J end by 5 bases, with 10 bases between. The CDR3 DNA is TGTGCCAGCAGCTTCGGAGGGAGGACTGAAGCTTTCTTT. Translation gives CASSFGGRTEAFF.

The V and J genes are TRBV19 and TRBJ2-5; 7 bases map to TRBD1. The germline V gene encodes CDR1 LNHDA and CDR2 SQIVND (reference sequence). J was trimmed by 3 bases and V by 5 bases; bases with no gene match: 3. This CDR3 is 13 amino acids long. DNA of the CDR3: TGTGCCAGTAGTGGACAGGCCAAAGAGACCCAGTACTTC. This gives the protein CASSGQAKETQYF.

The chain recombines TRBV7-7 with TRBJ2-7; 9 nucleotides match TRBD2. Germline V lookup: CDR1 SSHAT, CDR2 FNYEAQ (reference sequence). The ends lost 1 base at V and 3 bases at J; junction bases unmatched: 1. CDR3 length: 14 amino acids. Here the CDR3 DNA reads TGTGCCAGCAGCTTAGAAGCGGGGGGCTACGAGCAGTACTTC. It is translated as CASSLEAGGYEQYF. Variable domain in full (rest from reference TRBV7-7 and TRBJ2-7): GAGVSQSPRYKVTKRGQDVTLRCDPISSHATLYWYQQALGQGPEFLTYFNYEAQPDKSGLPSDRFSAERPEGSISTLTIQRTEQRDSAMYRCASSLEAGGYEQYFGPGTRLTVT.

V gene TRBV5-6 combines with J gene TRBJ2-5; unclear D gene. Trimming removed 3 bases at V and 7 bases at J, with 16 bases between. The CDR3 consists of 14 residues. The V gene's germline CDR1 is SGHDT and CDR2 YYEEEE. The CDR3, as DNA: TGTGCCAGCAGCTGGCGCGCAGGCGTGGGGACCCAGTACTTC. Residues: CASSWRAGVGTQYF.

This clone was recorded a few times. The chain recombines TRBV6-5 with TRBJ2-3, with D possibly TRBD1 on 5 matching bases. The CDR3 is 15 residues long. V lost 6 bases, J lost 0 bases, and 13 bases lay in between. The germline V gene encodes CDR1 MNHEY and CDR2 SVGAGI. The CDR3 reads CASRRQLTSTDTQYF. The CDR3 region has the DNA TGTGCCAGCAGGCGACAGTTAACTAGCACAGATACGCAGTATTTT.

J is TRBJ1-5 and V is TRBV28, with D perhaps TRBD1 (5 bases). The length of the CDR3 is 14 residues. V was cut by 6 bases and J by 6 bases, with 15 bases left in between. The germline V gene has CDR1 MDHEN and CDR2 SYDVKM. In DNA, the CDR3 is TGTGCCAGCAGCGACAGTGTTGTCGGTCAGCCCCAGCATTTT. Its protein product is CASSDSVVGQPQHF.

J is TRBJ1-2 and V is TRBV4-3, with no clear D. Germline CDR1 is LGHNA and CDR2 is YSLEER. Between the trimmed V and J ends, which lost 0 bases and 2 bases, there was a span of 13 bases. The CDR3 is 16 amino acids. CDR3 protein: CASSQDLREANYGYTF. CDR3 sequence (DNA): TGCGCCAGCAGCCAAGATTTGCGGGAGGCGAACTATGGCTACACCTTC.

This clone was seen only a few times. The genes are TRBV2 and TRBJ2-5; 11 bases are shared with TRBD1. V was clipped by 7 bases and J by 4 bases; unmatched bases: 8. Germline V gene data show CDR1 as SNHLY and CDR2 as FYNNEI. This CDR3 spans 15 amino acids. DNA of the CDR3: TGTGCCAGCAACCGGGGACAGGGGGTAGGAGAGACCCAGTACTTC. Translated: CASNRGQGVGETQYF.

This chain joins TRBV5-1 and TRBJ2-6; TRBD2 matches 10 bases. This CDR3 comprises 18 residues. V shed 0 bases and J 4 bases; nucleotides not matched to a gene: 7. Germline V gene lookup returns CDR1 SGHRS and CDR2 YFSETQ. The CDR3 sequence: CASSLGSAGGFGANVLTF. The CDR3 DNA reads TGCGCCAGCAGCTTGGGTTCAGCGGGAGGGTTCGGGGCCAACGTCCTGACTTTC.

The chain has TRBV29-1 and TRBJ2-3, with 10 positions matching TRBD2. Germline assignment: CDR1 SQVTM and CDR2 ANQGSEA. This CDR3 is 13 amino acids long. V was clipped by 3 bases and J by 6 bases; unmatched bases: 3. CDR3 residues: CSVDRAGGDTQYF. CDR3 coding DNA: TGCAGCGTTGATAGAGCGGGGGGGGATACGCAGTATTTT.

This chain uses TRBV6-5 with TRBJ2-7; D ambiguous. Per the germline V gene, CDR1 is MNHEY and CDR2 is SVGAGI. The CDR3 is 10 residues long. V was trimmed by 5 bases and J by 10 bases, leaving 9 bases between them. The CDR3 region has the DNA TGTGCCAGCAGTCAGGTGCGACAGTACTTC. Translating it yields CASSQVRQYF.

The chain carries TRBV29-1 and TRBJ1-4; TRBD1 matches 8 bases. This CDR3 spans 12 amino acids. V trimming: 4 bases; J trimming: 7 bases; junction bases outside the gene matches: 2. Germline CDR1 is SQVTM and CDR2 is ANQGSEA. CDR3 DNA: TGCAGCGTTGGGACAGGGTTTGAAAAACTGTTTTTT. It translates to CSVGTGFEKLFF.

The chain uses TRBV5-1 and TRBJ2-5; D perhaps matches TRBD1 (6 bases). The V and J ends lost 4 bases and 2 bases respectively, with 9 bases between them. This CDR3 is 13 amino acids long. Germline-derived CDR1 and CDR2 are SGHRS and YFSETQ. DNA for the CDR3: TGCGCCAGCAGCACTGGACAGCAAGAGACCCAGTACTTC. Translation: CASSTGQQETQYF.

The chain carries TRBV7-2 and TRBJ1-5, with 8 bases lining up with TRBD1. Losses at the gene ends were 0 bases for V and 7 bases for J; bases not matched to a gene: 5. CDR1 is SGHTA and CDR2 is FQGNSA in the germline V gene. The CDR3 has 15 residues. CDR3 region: CASSLAGTGAQPQHF. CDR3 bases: TGTGCCAGCAGCTTAGCGGGGACAGGTGCCCAGCCCCAGCATTTT.

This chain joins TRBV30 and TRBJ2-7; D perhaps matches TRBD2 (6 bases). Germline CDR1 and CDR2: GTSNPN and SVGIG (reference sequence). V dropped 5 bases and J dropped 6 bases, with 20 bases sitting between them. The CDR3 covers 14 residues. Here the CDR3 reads CAWGRRGQRGEQYF. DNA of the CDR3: TGTGCCTGGGGGAGGAGAGGACAACGGGGCGAGCAGTACTTC.

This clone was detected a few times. CDR3 DNA sequence: TGTGCCATCAGTGACAGGGGCGAGCAGTACTTC. Amino acid sequence: CAISDRGEQYF. J is TRBJ2-7 and V is TRBV10-3, with D perhaps TRBD1 (6 bases). The V and J ends lost 3 bases and 6 bases respectively, with 6 bases between them. Germline loops: CDR1 ENHRY, CDR2 SYGVKD. The CDR3 covers 11 residues.

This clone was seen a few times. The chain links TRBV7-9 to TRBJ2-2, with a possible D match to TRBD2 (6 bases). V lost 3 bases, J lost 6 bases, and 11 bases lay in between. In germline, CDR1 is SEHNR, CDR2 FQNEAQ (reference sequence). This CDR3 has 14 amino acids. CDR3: CASSFKSGAGELFF. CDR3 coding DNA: TGTGCCAGCAGCTTCAAGTCGGGAGCCGGGGAGCTGTTTTTT.

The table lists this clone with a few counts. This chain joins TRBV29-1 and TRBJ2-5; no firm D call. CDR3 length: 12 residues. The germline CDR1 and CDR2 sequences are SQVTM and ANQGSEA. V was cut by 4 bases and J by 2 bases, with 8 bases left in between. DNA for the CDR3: TGCAGCGTTGCTAGGTCACAAGAGACCCAGTACTTC. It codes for CSVARSQETQYF.

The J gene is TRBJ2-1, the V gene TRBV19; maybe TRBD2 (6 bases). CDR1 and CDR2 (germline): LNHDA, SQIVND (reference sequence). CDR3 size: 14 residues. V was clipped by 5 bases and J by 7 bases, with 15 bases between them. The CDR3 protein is CASSQPGDRNEQFF. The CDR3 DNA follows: TGTGCCAGTAGTCAACCGGGGGACCGTAATGAGCAGTTCTTC.